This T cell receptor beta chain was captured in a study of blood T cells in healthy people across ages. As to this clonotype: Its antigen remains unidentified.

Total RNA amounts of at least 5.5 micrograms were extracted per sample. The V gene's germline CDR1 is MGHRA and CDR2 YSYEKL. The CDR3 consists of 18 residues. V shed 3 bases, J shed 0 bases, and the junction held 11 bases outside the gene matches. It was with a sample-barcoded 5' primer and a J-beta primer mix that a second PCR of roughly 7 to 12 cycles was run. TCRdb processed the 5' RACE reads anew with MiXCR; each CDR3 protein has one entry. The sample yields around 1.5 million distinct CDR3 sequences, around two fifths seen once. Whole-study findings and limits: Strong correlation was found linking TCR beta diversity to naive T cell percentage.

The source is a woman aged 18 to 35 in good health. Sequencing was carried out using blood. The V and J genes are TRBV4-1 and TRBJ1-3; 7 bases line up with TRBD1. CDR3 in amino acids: CASSQKPGQPSSGNTIYF. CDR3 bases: TGCGCCAGCAGCCAGAAGCCGGGACAGCCCAGCTCTGGAAACACCATATATTTT.